This TCR beta chain was recovered during a study of shared clonotypes between healthy human individuals. In the authors' methods: Junction-only sequences without quality scores came from ImmunoSEQ, so filtering differed. Here immunoSEQ multiplex PCR was the method, and the copy in TCRdb shows in-frame clones only, minus some. Clonal size and the V and J genes are those of that table, whereas D and trimming came from the DNA. The data hold over 400,000 clones, with around 73% observed a single time. V was pared by 4 bases and J by 4 bases, with 5 bases of the junction left unmatched. The CDR3 covers 14 residues. Germline V gene lookup returns CDR1 LNHNV and CDR2 YYDKDF (reference sequence). Those who donated, Caucasian adults without exception, all lived in Nashville, Tennessee.

This chain uses TRBV15 with TRBJ2-7, with 9 bases matching TRBD2. This receptor was taken from a woman aged 40 to 50 in good health. Some clones in this sample may be carry-over from other donors' samples. Sequenced material: PBMCs. For the CDR3, the DNA is TGTGCCACCAGCATAGCGGGGGAATTATACGAGCAGTACTTC. This sequence encodes CATSIAGELYEQYF.